This entry concerns a single TCR beta chain. What it binds is unknown. With the 5' RACE reads reprocessed, TCRdb shows one record per CDR3 protein and no DNA. This sample's table has just over 300,000 distinct CDR3 sequences. There are 12 residues in the CDR3. CDR1 and CDR2 (germline): MNHNS, SASEGT. The data originate from a study of monozygotic twins with inflammatory bowel disease. Study outcomes and limitations: IBD patients, compared with healthy twins, shared fewer clonotypes with others (especially with disease activity). A distinction between different T cell subtypes was not possible.

J is TRBJ2-7 and V is TRBV6-1. The receptor was isolated from a human donor with ulcerative colitis or Crohn's disease, or a healthy co-twin of an affected twin (not recorded which). The specimen sequenced was blood. The chain's CDR3 is CATWPETYEQYF.